This section outlines one T cell receptor (beta chain) sequence together with its context. Its antigen is unidentified. These data belong to a study of T cells in Graves' hyperthyroidism and ophthalmopathy. Study-wide findings and caveats: Most expanded thyroid clonotypes above 0.001 also appeared in blood.

The CDR3 runs 16 residues. Germline-derived CDR1 and CDR2 are KGHSH and LQKENI. V was trimmed by 3 bases and J by 6 bases, leaving 17 bases between them. Inclusion characteristics of ophthalmopathy patients comprised a Clinical Activity Score of at least 3, a NOSPECS grade of at least 4, and duration under 3 months. Lactation, pregnancy, other autoimmune disease or uncontrolled infection excluded patients. Every diagnosis used clinical symptoms, serum thyroxine and TRAb, thyroid ultrasound and orbital computed tomography. The CDR3 regions of TCR beta were amplified from RNA transcripts. A first-round RT-PCR of the TCR CDR3 used the HTBI primer set. One entry per CDR3 protein, called by TCRdb with MiXCR from the multiplex PCR reads. Of about 590,000 distinct CDR3 sequences listed, more than 13% were seen once; the top ten hold about 6.6%.

The source material was blood. The source is a woman under 30 with Graves' ophthalmopathy. The chain recombines TRBV18 with TRBJ2-2; the D is unclear. The CDR3 sequence: CASSPAPESPAGELFF. CDR3 DNA: TGTGCCAGCTCACCGGCTCCAGAATCACCCGCCGGGGAGCTGTTTTTT.